Included here is one TCR beta chain sequence, with context. Its cognate antigen has yet to be identified. The record has no base qualities; no much larger clone is one base away. TCRbeta CDR3 regions were sequenced with the immunoSEQ Assay. After extraction, genomic DNA underwent amplification by bias-controlled multiplex PCR, followed by high-throughput sequencing. The paper's data handling went like this. To quantify the absolute abundance of each unique TCRbeta CDR3 region, sequences were collapsed and filtered. T cell fraction was estimated by normalizing TCRbeta template counts to usable DNA, with usable DNA measured through amplification of reference genes found in all nucleated cells. Repertoire TCRs were annotated as SARS-CoV-2-specific when V gene, CDR3 amino acid sequence and J gene were exactly matched to a known reactive TCR set. The reference SARS-CoV-2 TCR set came from MIRA and was filtered for enrichment in COVID-19-positive ImmuneCODE repertoires, removing public or cross-reactive TCRs. Drawing on the MIRA antigens, annotated TCRs were analysed further at the level of specific ORF or position within ORF. Breadth was defined as annotated unique rearrangements over total unique productive rearrangements; depth was the summed frequency of those rearrangements. Group comparisons of TCR breadth used two-sided Wilcoxon rank-sum tests. TCRdb carries this immuneACCESS record with in-frame sequences only. Its versions omit some clonotypes, under half of them owing to an unresolved V gene in the studies checked, with the rest unexplained. The V and J calls and clone size were taken over from that table, and D and trimming were inferred from the DNA. The sample table contains 440,000 or so clones; only one count was recorded for 89% of them. Together, the top ten hold about 1.5% of the sample.

According to the study, the label for this sample's treatment or condition signals: 15 to 20 received Ad26.COV2.S at low or high dose, single or two shots; several received placebo; per-sample allocation not given. For vaccine and placebo recipients, repertoires were sequenced using samples collected on day 63 after the first injection. Cohort 1b enrolled around 24 adults aged 18-55 years at a single site in Boston, USA, between 29 July and 7 August 2020. As a vaccine, Ad26.COV2.S was a replication-incompetent adenovirus type 26 vector that expressed a prefusion-stabilized SARS-CoV-2 spike protein derived from the original Wuhan strain. V trim: 6 bases; J trim: 13 bases; unmatched bases: 4. CDR1 and CDR2 are drawn from the germline V gene: MDHEN, SYDVKM. There are 11 amino acids in the CDR3, from cysteine to phenylalanine inclusive. Only the CDR3 part of the read is kept: 33 bases, read in frame from the first base.

The record originates from a study of Ad26.COV2.S vaccination and SARS-CoV-2 variants (dated by TCRdb to 2020 to 2023). For context, the study as a whole: Vaccine-arm donors came from COV1001, a multicentre, randomized, double-blind, placebo-controlled phase I-IIa trial of Ad26.COV2.S in healthy adults. The TCR-sequenced set comprised about 32 samples: some 19 Ad26.COV2.S vaccine recipients, 5 placebo recipients and 8 SARS-CoV-2 convalescent individuals. Trial participants were randomized into five groups of five: low-dose or high-dose Ad26.COV2.S given once or twice, or placebo on both occasions. Throughout the experiments and outcome assessment, investigators stayed blinded to trial group allocation. TCRbeta repertoire sequencing served as the tool for gauging how specific and how broad the SARS-CoV-2-reactive T cell receptors were following Ad26.COV2.S vaccination. Dosing of Ad26.COV2.S was intramuscular, at either 5x10^10 or 1x10^11 viral particles, delivered as one shot or as two shots spaced 56 days apart. The paper as a whole reports these results and caveats: According to the authors, total T cell responses may have been underestimated by the TCR breadth and depth analyses. Non-spike TCR breadth was comparable between vaccine and placebo recipients, consistent with the vaccine containing only spike. Higher spike-specific TCR breadth was observed in Ad26.COV2.S recipients than in placebo recipients (P = 0.0014). The study lacked the statistical power to compare responses across vaccine doses or regimens. After vaccination, substantial breadth of spike-specific CD8+ and CD4+ T cell responses was reported.

The rearranged chain carries TRBV28 and TRBJ2-4; 9 bases in the junction line up with TRBD2. The receptor was derived from a person aged 18-65 years who received the Ad26.COV2.S COVID-19 vaccine or a placebo. The material sequenced was peripheral blood, taken in a trial of Ad26.COV2.S vaccine versus placebo. The CDR3 protein sequence reads: CASRTSGRQYF. The bases read TGTGCCAGCAGGACTAGCGGAAGACAGTACTTC.